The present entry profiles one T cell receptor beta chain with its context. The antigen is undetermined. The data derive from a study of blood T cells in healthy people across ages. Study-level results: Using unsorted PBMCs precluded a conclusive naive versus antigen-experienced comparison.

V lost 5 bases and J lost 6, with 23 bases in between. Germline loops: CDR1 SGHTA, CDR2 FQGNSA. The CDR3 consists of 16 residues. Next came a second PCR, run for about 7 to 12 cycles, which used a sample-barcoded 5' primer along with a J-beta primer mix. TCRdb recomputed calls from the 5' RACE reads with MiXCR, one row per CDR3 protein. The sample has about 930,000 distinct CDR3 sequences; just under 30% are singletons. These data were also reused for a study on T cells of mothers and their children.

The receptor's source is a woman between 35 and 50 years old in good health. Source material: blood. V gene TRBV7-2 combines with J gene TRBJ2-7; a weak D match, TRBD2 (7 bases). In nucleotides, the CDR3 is TGTGCCAGCAGCGCTCGGAGGGGGGGGGCATACTCCGAGCAGTACTTC. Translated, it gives CASSARRGGAYSEQYF. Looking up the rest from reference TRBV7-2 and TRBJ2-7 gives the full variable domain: GAGVSQSPSNKVTEKGKDVELRCDPISGHTALYWYRQSLGQGLEFLIYFQGNSAPDKSGLPSDRFSAERTGGSVSTLTIQRTQQEDSAVYLCASSARRGGAYSEQYFGPGTRLTVT.